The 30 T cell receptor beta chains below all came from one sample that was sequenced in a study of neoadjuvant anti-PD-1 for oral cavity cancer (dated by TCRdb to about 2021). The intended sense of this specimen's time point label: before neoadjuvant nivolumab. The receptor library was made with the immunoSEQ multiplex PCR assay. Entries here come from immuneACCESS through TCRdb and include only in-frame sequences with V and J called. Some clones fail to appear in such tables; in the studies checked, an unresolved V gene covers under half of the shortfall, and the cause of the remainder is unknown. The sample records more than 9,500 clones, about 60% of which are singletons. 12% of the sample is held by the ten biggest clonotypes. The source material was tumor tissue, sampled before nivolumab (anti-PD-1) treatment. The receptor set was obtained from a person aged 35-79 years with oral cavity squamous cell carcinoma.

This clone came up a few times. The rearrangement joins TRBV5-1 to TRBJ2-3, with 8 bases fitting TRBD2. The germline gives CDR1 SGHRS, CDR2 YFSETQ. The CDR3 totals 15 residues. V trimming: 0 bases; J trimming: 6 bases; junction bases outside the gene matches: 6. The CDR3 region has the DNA TGCGCCAGCAGCTTGGATAGCGGGACCGGGGATACGCAGTATTTT. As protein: CASSLDSGTGDTQYF.

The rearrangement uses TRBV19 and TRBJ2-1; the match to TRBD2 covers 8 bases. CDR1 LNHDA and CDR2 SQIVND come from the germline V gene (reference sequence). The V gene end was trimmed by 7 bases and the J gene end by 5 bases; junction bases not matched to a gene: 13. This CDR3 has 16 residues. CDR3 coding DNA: TGTGCCAGTACCATGGGCCTAGCGGGTCCCAACAATGAGCAGTTCTTC. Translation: CASTMGLAGPNNEQFF. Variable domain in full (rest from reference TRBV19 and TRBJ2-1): DGGITQSPKYLFRKEGQNVTLSCEQNLNHDAMYWYRQDPGQGLRLIYYSQIVNDFQKGDIAEGYSVSREKKESFPLTVTSAQKNPTAFYLCASTMGLAGPNNEQFFGPGTRLTVL.

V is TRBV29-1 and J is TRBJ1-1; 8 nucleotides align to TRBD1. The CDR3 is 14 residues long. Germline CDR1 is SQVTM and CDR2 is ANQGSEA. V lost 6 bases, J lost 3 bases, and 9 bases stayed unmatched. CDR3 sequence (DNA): TGCAGCGTACCACGGGGCAGGGGGCACACTGAAGCTTTCTTT. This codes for CSVPRGRGHTEAFF.

The CDR3 loop is CSTGVVETQYF. The CDR3, as DNA: TGCAGCACAGGGGTTGTGGAGACCCAGTACTTC. The chain uses TRBV20-1 and TRBJ2-5, with TRBD1 matching over 7 bases. CDR1 DFQATT and CDR2 SNEGSKA come from the germline V gene (reference sequence). The CDR3 consists of 11 residues.

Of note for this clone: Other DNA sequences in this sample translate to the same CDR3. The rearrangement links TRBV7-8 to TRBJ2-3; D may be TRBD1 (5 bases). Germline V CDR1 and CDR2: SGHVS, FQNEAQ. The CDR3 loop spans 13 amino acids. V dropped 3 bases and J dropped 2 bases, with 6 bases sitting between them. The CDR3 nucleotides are TGTGCCAGCAGCTTTGGGGCCACAGATACGCAGTATTTT. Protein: CASSFGATDTQYF.

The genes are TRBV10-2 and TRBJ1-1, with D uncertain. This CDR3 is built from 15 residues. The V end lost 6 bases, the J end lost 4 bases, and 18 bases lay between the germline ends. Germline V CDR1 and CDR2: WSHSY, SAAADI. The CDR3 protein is CASSSLRELSTEAFF. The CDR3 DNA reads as TGCGCCAGCAGCTCCTTGAGAGAATTGAGCACTGAAGCTTTCTTT.

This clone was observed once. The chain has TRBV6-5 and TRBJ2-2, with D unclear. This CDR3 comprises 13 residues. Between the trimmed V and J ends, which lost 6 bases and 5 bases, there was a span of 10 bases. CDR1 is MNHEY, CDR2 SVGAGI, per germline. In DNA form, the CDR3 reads TGTGCCAGCAGGGCCAGCCTAACCGGGGAGCTGTTTTTT. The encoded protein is CASRASLTGELFF.

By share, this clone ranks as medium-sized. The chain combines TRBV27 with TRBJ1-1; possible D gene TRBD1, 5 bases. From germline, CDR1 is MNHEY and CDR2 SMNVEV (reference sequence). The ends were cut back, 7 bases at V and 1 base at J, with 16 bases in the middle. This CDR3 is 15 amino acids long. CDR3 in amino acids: CASTLTTDRNTEAFF. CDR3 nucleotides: TGTGCCAGCACCCTCACGACCGACAGGAACACTGAAGCTTTCTTT.

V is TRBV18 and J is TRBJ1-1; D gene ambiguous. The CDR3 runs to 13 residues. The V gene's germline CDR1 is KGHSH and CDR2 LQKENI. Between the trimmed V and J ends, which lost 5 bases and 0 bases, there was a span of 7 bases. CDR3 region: CASSGPLNTEAFF. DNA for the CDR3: TGTGCCAGCTCAGGACCCTTGAACACTGAAGCTTTCTTT.

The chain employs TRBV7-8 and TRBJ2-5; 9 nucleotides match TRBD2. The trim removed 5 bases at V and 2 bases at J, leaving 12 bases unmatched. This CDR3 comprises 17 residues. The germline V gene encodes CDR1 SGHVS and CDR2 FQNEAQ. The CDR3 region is CASSQLTSGVLQETQYF. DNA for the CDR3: TGTGCCAGCAGCCAACTGACTAGCGGAGTCCTACAAGAGACCCAGTACTTC.

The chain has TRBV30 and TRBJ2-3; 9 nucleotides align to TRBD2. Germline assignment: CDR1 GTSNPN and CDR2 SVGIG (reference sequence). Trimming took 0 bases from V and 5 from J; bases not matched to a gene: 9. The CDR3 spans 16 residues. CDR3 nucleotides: TGTGCCTGGAGTGTGGGGACTAGCCGAATCGGAGATACGCAGTATTTT. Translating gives CAWSVGTSRIGDTQYF.

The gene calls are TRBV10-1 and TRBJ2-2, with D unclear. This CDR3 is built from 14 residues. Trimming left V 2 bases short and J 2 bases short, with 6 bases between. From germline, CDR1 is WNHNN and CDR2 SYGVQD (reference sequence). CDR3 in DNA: TGCGCCAGCAGTGAGGAGGTCAACACCGGGGAGCTGTTTTTT. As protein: CASSEEVNTGELFF.

The CDR3 DNA reads as TGTGCCAGCAGTGAGGGCGGATCTTTCGGTGAGCAGTTCTTC. This sequence encodes CASSEGGSFGEQFF. J is TRBJ2-1 and V is TRBV6-4; D gene unclear. The CDR3 is made up of 14 amino acids. V was clipped by 3 bases and J by 9 bases, with 15 bases between them. CDR1 is MRHNA and CDR2 is SNTAGT in the germline V gene.

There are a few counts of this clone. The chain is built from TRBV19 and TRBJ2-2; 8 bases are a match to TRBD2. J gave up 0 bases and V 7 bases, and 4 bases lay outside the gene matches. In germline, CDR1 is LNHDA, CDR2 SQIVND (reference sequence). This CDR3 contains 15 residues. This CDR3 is CASTSGPANTGELFF. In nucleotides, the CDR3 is TGTGCCAGTACTAGCGGGCCCGCGAACACCGGGGAGCTGTTTTTT. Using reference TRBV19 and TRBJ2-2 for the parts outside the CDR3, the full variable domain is DGGITQSPKYLFRKEGQNVTLSCEQNLNHDAMYWYRQDPGQGLRLIYYSQIVNDFQKGDIAEGYSVSREKKESFPLTVTSAQKNPTAFYLCASTSGPANTGELFFGEGSRLTVL.

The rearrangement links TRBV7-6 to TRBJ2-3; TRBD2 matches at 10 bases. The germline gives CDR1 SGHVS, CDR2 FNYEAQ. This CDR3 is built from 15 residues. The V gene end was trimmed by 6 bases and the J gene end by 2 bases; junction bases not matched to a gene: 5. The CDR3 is CASRPGLADTDTQYF. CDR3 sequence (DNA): TGTGCCAGCAGGCCAGGACTAGCGGACACAGATACGCAGTATTTT. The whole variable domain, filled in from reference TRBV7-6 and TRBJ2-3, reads GAGVSQSPRYKVTKRGQDVALRCDPISGHVSLYWYRQALGQGPEFLTYFNYEAQQDKSGLPNDRFSAERPEGSISTLTIQRTEQRDSAMYRCASRPGLADTDTQYFGPGTRLTVL.

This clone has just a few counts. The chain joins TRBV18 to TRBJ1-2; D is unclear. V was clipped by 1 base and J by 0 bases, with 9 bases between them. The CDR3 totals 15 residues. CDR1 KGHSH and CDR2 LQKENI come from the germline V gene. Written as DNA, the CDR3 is TGTGCCAGCTCACCACAAATGACGGCTAACTATGGCTACACCTTC. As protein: CASSPQMTANYGYTF.

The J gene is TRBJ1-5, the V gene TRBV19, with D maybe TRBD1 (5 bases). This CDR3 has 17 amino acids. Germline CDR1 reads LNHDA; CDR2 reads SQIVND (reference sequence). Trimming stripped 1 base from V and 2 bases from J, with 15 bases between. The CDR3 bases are TGTGCCAGTAGTATAGTAGGGGAAGGGGTAGGCAATCAGCCCCAGCATTTT. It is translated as CASSIVGEGVGNQPQHF. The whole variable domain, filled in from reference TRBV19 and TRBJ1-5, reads DGGITQSPKYLFRKEGQNVTLSCEQNLNHDAMYWYRQDPGQGLRLIYYSQIVNDFQKGDIAEGYSVSREKKESFPLTVTSAQKNPTAFYLCASSIVGEGVGNQPQHFGDGTRLSIL.

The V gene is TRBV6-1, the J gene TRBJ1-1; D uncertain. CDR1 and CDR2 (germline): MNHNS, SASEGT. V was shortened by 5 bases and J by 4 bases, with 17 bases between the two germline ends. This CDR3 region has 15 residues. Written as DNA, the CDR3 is TGTGCCAGCAGTATCTCAGTCGGGTTGTCCACTGAAGCTTTCTTT. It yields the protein CASSISVGLSTEAFF.

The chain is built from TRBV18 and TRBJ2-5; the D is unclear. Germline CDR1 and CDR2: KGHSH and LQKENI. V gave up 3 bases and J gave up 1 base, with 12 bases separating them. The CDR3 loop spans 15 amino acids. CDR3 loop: CASSPRALGQETQYF. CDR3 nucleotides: TGTGCCAGCTCACCGAGAGCTCTGGGCCAAGAGACCCAGTACTTC.

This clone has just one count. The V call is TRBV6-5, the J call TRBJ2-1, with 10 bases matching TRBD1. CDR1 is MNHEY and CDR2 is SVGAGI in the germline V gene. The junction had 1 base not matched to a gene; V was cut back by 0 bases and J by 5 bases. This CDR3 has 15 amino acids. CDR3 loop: CASSYSGQGNNEQFF. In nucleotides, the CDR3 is TGTGCCAGCAGTTACTCGGGACAGGGGAACAATGAGCAGTTCTTC.

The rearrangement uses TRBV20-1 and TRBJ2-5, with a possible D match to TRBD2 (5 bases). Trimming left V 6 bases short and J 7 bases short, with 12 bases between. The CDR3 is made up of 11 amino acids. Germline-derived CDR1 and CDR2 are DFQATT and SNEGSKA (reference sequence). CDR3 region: CSADYWGTQYF. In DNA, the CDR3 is TGCAGTGCCGACTATTGGGGGACCCAGTACTTC.

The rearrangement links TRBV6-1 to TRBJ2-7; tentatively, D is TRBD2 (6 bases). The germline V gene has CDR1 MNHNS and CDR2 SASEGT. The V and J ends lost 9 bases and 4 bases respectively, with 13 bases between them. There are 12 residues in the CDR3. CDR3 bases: TGTGCCAGTGTCGGGACTGTATACGAGCAGTACTTC. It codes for CASVGTVYEQYF.

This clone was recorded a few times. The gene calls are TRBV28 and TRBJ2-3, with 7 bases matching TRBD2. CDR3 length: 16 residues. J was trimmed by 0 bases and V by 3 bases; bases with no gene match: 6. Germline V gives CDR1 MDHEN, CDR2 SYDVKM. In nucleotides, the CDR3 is TGTGCCAGCAGTTTTGGGTCTAGCGGAAGCACAGATACGCAGTATTTT. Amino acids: CASSFGSSGSTDTQYF.

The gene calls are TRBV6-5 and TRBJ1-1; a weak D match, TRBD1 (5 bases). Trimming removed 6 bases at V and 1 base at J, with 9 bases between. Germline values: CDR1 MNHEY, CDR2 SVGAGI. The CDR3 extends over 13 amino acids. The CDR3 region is CASRVGGNTEAFF. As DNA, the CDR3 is TGTGCCAGCAGGGTGGGGGGGAACACTGAAGCTTTCTTT.

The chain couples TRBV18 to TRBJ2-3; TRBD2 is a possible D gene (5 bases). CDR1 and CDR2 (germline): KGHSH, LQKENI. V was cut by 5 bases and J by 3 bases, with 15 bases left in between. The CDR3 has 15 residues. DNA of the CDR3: TGTGCCAGCTCAGCTTTCGGCCAGCGGACAGATACGCAGTATTTT. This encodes CASSAFGQRTDTQYF.

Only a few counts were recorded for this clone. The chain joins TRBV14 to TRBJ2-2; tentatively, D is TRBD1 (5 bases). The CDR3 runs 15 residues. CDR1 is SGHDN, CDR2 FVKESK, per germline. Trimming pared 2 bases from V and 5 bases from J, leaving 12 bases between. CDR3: CASSQRGRVTGELFF. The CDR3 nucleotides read TGTGCCAGCAGCCAAAGGGGCAGGGTAACCGGGGAGCTGTTTTTT.

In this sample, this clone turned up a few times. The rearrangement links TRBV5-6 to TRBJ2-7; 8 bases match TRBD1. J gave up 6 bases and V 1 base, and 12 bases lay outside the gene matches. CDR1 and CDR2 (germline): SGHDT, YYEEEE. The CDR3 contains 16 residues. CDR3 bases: TGTGCCAGCAGCTTGACCTATCGGACAGGGCTTCCCGAGCAGTACTTC. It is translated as CASSLTYRTGLPEQYF.

The CDR3: CASSSSLAGLTDTQYF. The CDR3 DNA reads TGCGCCAGCAGCTCTTCTCTAGCGGGTCTGACAGATACGCAGTATTTT. J is TRBJ2-3 and V is TRBV4-1, with 8 bases identical to TRBD2. Losses at the gene ends were 5 bases for V and 3 bases for J; bases not matched to a gene: 10. This CDR3 contains 16 residues. Per the germline V gene, CDR1 is MGHRA and CDR2 is YSYEKL.

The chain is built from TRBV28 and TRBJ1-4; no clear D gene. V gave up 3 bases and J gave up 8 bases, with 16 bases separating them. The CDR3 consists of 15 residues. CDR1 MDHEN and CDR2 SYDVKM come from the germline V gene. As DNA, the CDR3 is TGTGCCAGCAGTTTTATTGTGGGCAACGGGGAAAAACTGTTTTTT. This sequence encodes CASSFIVGNGEKLFF.

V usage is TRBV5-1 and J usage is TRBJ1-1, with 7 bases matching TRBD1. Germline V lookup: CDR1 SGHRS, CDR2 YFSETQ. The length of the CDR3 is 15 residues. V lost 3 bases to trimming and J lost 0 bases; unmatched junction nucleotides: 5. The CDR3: CASSSSTGLNTEAFF. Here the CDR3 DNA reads TGCGCCAGCAGCTCCTCGACAGGGCTGAACACTGAAGCTTTCTTT.